Below, one T cell receptor (beta chain) is given with its context. Here immunoSEQ multiplex PCR was the method, and the copy in TCRdb shows in-frame clones only, minus some. The sample lists fewer than 100,000 clones, roughly 86% occurring once. The germline CDR1 and CDR2 sequences are SQVTM and ANQGSEA. This CDR3 contains 13 residues. With 4 bases clipped from V and 1 base from J, the junction kept 4 bases outside the gene matches. These data come from a study of OX40 agonist ivuxolimab in advanced cancers. The clonotype was recovered from an adult with an advanced solid tumor such as melanoma, head and neck, liver or kidney cancer. Here the sequenced sample was CD4+ or CD8+ T cells sorted from blood, taken in a trial of the OX40 agonist ivuxolimab. The chain combines TRBV29-1 with TRBJ2-7; 7 bases agree with TRBD1. The CDR3 loop reads CSVAGQVSYEQYF. DNA for the CDR3: TGCAGCGTTGCCGGACAGGTATCCTACGAGCAGTACTTC.